Following are 20 T cell receptor beta chains from one sample sequenced in a study of cytomegalovirus exposure and HLA in healthy donors. The PCR employed 60 Vbeta primers together with 13 Jbeta primers. The protocol was immunoSEQ multiplex PCR, while the TCRdb copy is restricted to in-frame clones and leaves out a portion. The table has around 150,000 clones, approximately 80% seen once. The sequenced sample was PBMCs. These receptor sequences come from a man younger than 40 in good health and CMV-seronegative.

The V and J genes are TRBV5-1 and TRBJ2-5; the D gene is possibly TRBD2 (5 bases). Germline V gene data show CDR1 as SGHRS and CDR2 as YFSETQ. CDR3 length equals 14 residues. Between the trimmed V and J ends, which lost 0 bases and 1 base, there was a span of 7 bases. This CDR3 is CASSLVASQETQYF. CDR3 nucleotide sequence: TGCGCCAGCAGCTTGGTAGCGAGCCAAGAGACCCAGTACTTC.

This chain joins TRBV7-8 and TRBJ2-5; 8 bases are shared with TRBD1. The germline V gene has CDR1 SGHVS and CDR2 FQNEAQ. Unmatched junction bases numbered 2, after V lost 4 bases and J lost 4 bases. The CDR3 contains 13 residues. The CDR3 DNA reads TGTGCCAGCAGCTGGGGGACAGGAGAGACCCAGTACTTC. This encodes CASSWGTGETQYF.

The chain joins TRBV7-8 to TRBJ2-3; 11 positions agree with TRBD2. Germline-derived CDR1 and CDR2 are SGHVS and FQNEAQ. This CDR3 spans 16 amino acids. J was trimmed by 6 bases and V by 5 bases; bases with no gene match: 10. The CDR3 here is CASSARLAGLLDTQYF. In DNA, the CDR3 is TGTGCCAGCAGCGCCCGACTAGCGGGATTGTTGGATACGCAGTATTTT.

The J gene is TRBJ2-7, the V gene TRBV5-4; 13 bases match TRBD2. V lost 0 bases to trimming and J lost 3 bases; unmatched junction nucleotides: 9. CDR3 length: 18 amino acids. CDR1 and CDR2 from the germline V gene are SGHNT and YYREEE (reference sequence). The CDR3 sequence: CASSLGGTSGIGSYEQYF. CDR3 nucleotide sequence: TGTGCCAGCAGCTTGGGAGGGACTAGCGGGATAGGCAGCTACGAGCAGTACTTC.

V usage is TRBV19 and J usage is TRBJ2-1; TRBD2 agrees at 11 bases. Germline CDR1 LNHDA, CDR2 SQIVND (reference sequence). The junction had 5 bases not matched to a gene; V was cut back by 3 bases and J by 4 bases. The CDR3 contains 16 residues. For the CDR3, the DNA is TGTGCCAGTAGTATTCTGACTAGCGGGGCGTACAATGAGCAGTTCTTC. Amino acid sequence: CASSILTSGAYNEQFF.

The rearrangement uses TRBV4-2 and TRBJ2-7; 16 bases match TRBD2. This CDR3 comprises 17 residues. Trimming cost V 4 bases and J 1 base; bases outside gene matches: 4. CDR1 is LGHNA and CDR2 is YNFKEQ in the germline V gene. For the CDR3, the DNA is TGTGCCAGCAGCCCCCTGGGACTAGCGGGAGGGTCCTACGAGCAGTACTTC. Its translation: CASSPLGLAGGSYEQYF.

This clone was observed a handful of times. The V call is TRBV6-1, the J call TRBJ2-1, with TRBD1 matching over 11 bases. The CDR3 length is 15 residues. CDR1 and CDR2 from the germline V gene are MNHNS and SASEGT. With 2 bases clipped from V and 6 bases from J, the junction kept 3 bases outside the gene matches. DNA of the CDR3: TGTGCCAGCAGTGAACACGGGACAGGGGGCAATGAGCAGTTCTTC. It specifies CASSEHGTGGNEQFF.

V gene TRBV5-1 combines with J gene TRBJ2-2; 8 bases match TRBD2. This CDR3 has 17 residues. V lost 0 bases and J lost 4; bases outside the gene matches: 8. Germline lookup yields CDR1 SGHRS and CDR2 YFSETQ. The CDR3 loop is CASSLASGGPGTGELFF. The CDR3 DNA sequence: TGCGCCAGCAGCTTGGCATCGGGAGGGCCGGGCACCGGGGAGCTGTTTTTT.

This clone has a single count. The V and J genes are TRBV4-1 and TRBJ1-1; maybe TRBD1 (6 bases). Trimming stripped 1 base from V and 1 base from J, with 10 bases between. Germline-derived CDR1 and CDR2 are MGHRA and YSYEKL. The CDR3 loop spans 15 amino acids. The chain's CDR3 is CASSQGTARNTEAFF. In DNA, the CDR3 is TGCGCCAGCAGCCAAGGGACAGCACGGAACACTGAAGCTTTCTTT.

The chain is built from TRBV7-3 and TRBJ2-1, with 8 bases lining up with TRBD2. The length of the CDR3 is 17 residues. Unmatched junction bases numbered 10, after V lost 3 bases and J lost 3 bases. Germline V CDR1 and CDR2: SGHTA, FQGTGA. CDR3 sequence reads: CASSFYATSGDYNEQFF. The CDR3 DNA reads TGTGCCAGCAGCTTTTACGCAACTAGCGGAGACTACAATGAGCAGTTCTTC. Together with reference TRBV7-3 and TRBJ2-1, the CDR3 gives the full variable domain: GAGVSQTPSNKVTEKGKYVELRCDPISGHTALYWYRQSLGQGPEFLIYFQGTGAADDSGLPNDRFFAVRPEGSVSTLKIQRTERGDSAVYLCASSFYATSGDYNEQFFGPGTRLTVL.

J is TRBJ1-1 and V is TRBV11-2; a weak D match, TRBD1 (6 bases). V lost 5 bases and J lost 1, with 11 bases in between. The CDR3 totals 14 residues. Germline-derived CDR1 and CDR2 are SGHAT and FQNNGV. In DNA form, the CDR3 reads TGTGCCAGCAGCACTCACAGGGAGAACACTGAAGCTTTCTTT. This encodes CASSTHRENTEAFF.

The chain couples TRBV7-3 to TRBJ2-7, with 10 bases lining up with TRBD1. V was clipped by 0 bases and J by 7 bases; unmatched bases: 9. This CDR3 spans 16 amino acids. Germline CDR1 and CDR2: SGHTA and FQGTGA. The CDR3 DNA reads as TGTGCCAGCAGCTTAACGTTGCCGGGACAGGGGACTGAGCAGTACTTC. This sequence encodes CASSLTLPGQGTEQYF. The full variable domain, completed using reference TRBV7-3 and TRBJ2-7, is GAGVSQTPSNKVTEKGKYVELRCDPISGHTALYWYRQSLGQGPEFLIYFQGTGAADDSGLPNDRFFAVRPEGSVSTLKIQRTERGDSAVYLCASSLTLPGQGTEQYFGPGTRLTVT.

This clone was found a few times. CDR3 sequence: CASSAGSLNTEAFF. The DNA of the CDR3 is TGTGCCAGCAGCGCGGGGAGTTTGAACACTGAAGCTTTCTTT. This sequence joins TRBV4-2 and TRBJ1-1; D ambiguous. With 5 bases removed from V and 0 bases from J, the gap between germline ends came to 10 bases. Germline V lookup: CDR1 LGHNA, CDR2 YNFKEQ. The CDR3 is 14 residues long.

The chain combines TRBV27 with TRBJ2-7, with D perhaps TRBD1 (6 bases). CDR1 and CDR2 from the germline V gene are MNHEY and SMNVEV (reference sequence). V was clipped by 0 bases and J by 3 bases, with 12 bases between them. The CDR3 has 15 residues. The CDR3 reads CASSLSSGAYYEQYF. The CDR3 DNA reads TGTGCCAGCAGTTTATCTTCAGGGGCCTACTACGAGCAGTACTTC.

V and J are TRBV5-3 and TRBJ1-1, with unresolved D. TRBV5-3 is an open reading frame whose function is uncertain. The ends were cut back, 0 bases at V and 4 bases at J, with 13 bases in the middle. The CDR3 extends over 15 amino acids. The CDR3 spells CARSLGAGWVTEAFF. Written as DNA, the CDR3 is TGTGCCAGAAGCTTGGGTGCGGGGTGGGTCACTGAAGCTTTCTTT.

The chain has TRBV11-3 and TRBJ2-1; the match to TRBD1 covers 7 bases. J was trimmed by 5 bases and V by 5 bases; bases with no gene match: 9. The CDR3 is 15 residues long. CDR1 and CDR2 (germline): SGHNT, YENEEA. CDR3 residues: CASSTSDRANNEQFF. DNA of the CDR3: TGTGCCAGCAGCACATCAGACAGGGCCAACAATGAGCAGTTCTTC.

This chain joins TRBV7-2 and TRBJ2-2; 8 bases fit TRBD2. The V segment lost 5 bases and the J segment 7 bases; nucleotides outside the gene matches: 12. Germline CDR1 and CDR2: SGHTA and FQGNSA. The CDR3 has 16 residues. CDR3 protein: CASSPGGSGIIGELFF. The CDR3 DNA follows: TGTGCCAGCAGCCCCGGGGGTAGCGGGATAATCGGGGAGCTGTTTTTT.

The chain links TRBV9 to TRBJ2-1; TRBD1 might be the D (6 bases). CDR3 length equals 15 residues. Germline CDR1 reads SGDLS; CDR2 reads YYNGEE. Trimming pared 3 bases from V and 3 bases from J, leaving 13 bases between. The CDR3 sequence: CASSGRGTVYNEQFF. The CDR3 bases are TGTGCCAGCAGCGGCAGGGGCACCGTCTACAATGAGCAGTTCTTC. The variable domain in full, completed from reference TRBV9 and TRBJ2-1, reads DSGVTQTPKHLITATGQRVTLRCSPRSGDLSVYWYQQSLDQGLQFLIQYYNGEERAKGNILERFSAQQFPDLHSELNLSSLELGDSALYFCASSGRGTVYNEQFFGPGTRLTVL.

J is TRBJ2-1 and V is TRBV11-2; D might be TRBD1 (6 bases). From germline, CDR1 is SGHAT and CDR2 FQNNGV. V was clipped by 2 bases and J by 0 bases, with 14 bases between them. The length of the CDR3 is 17 residues. CDR3 residues: CASSLSPGTHSYNEQFF. In nucleotides, the CDR3 is TGTGCCAGCAGCTTATCCCCCGGGACACACTCCTACAATGAGCAGTTCTTC.

The rearrangement joins TRBV7-9 to TRBJ1-1, with 11 positions matching TRBD1. Germline loops: CDR1 SEHNR, CDR2 FQNEAQ (reference sequence). The ends lost 4 bases at V and 0 bases at J; junction bases unmatched: 4. This CDR3 region has 16 residues. CDR3 loop: CASSSRDRGVNTEAFF. DNA for the CDR3: TGTGCCAGCAGCTCCCGGGACAGGGGGGTGAACACTGAAGCTTTCTTT.